This T cell receptor (beta chain) was sequenced for a study of memory CD4+ T cells and cytomegalovirus serostatus. With regard to this clone: The antigen is undetermined.

The method was immunoSEQ multiplex PCR; TCRdb's version includes in-frame clones alone and lacks a portion of them. The top ten hold nearly 0.8% of the sample, which has 75,000 to 90,000 clones, approximately 80% seen once. V lost 5 bases and J 7 bases, leaving 14 bases between the germline ends. The CDR3 loop spans 13 amino acids. The germline V gene has CDR1 SGHTA and CDR2 FQGNSA. Single viable CD3+CD4+CD8-CD45RO+ cells were sorted as the memory CD4+ T cells. Whole-study findings and limits: About 40% of the roughly 160 known CMV-associated TCRbeta sequences appeared in CD4+ memory.

The V gene is TRBV7-2, the J gene TRBJ1-2; tentatively, D is TRBD1 (5 bases). Sequences were obtained from memory CD4+ T cells from blood. The receptor's source is an adult in good health and CMV-seronegative. The CDR3 DNA follows: TGTGCCAGCAGCCCACAGTCAGGGACTGGCTACACCTTC. Translated: CASSPQSGTGYTF.